These T cell receptor beta chains were read from a single sample in a study of vaccination effects on CD4 cells after COVID-19. Their target antigens are unknown. The protocol was immunoSEQ multiplex PCR, while the TCRdb copy is restricted to in-frame clones and leaves out a portion. Of about 12,000 clones listed, 65% to 75% are singletons. The sample consisted of CD4+ T cells from PBMCs cultured with SARS-CoV-2 spike peptides, taken after COVID-19 vaccination. These receptors were obtained from a human donor who received a COVID-19 vaccine. Each CDR3 is given with its conserved first and last residue. D genes are given only for firm matches. Clone size is shown for a subset of rows, as once, few, many or a class of expanded clone.

V gene	D gene	J gene	clone size	CDR3 protein	CDR3 DNA
TRBV28	NA	TRBJ1-4	NA	CASSLAGWDLNEKLFF	TGTGCCAGCAGTTTAGCAGGGTGGGATCTGAATGAAAAACTGTTTTTT
TRBV30	NA	TRBJ2-3	NA	CAWGNGGPDTQYF	TGTGCCTGGGGTAACGGGGGCCCAGATACGCAGTATTTT
TRBV30	NA	TRBJ1-1	once	CAWSSLGEAFF	TGTGCCTGGAGTAGTCTAGGGGAAGCTTTCTTT
TRBV18	NA	TRBJ2-1	large	CASSPSVDNEQFF	TGTGCCAGCTCACCATCGGTGGACAATGAGCAGTTCTTC
TRBV5-5	NA	TRBJ1-2	NA	CASSLWARGAPNYGYTF	TGTGCCAGCAGCTTGTGGGCGAGGGGGGCCCCTAACTATGGCTACACCTTC
TRBV7-9	NA	TRBJ1-4	NA	CASSLGTTTDANEKLFF	TGTGCCAGCAGCTTAGGGACTACGACAGATGCTAATGAAAAACTGTTTTTT
TRBV7-2	NA	TRBJ1-3	NA	CASSLGTGNTIYF	TGTGCCAGCAGCTTGGGGACTGGAAACACCATATATTTT
TRBV14	NA	TRBJ2-1	NA	CASSRYGNEQFF	TGTGCCAGCAGCCGTTACGGCAATGAGCAGTTCTTC
TRBV3-1/TRBV3-2	TRBD2	TRBJ2-2	large	CASSPAGGRGELFF	TGTGCCAGCAGCCCGGCGGGGGGGCGCGGGGAGCTGTTTTTT
TRBV7-8	NA	TRBJ1-1	NA	CASSFGPLGTEAFF	TGTGCCAGCAGCTTTGGCCCCCTTGGAACTGAAGCTTTCTTT
TRBV6-4	TRBD2	TRBJ2-3	once	CASSELAGADTQYF	TGTGCCAGCAGTGAGCTAGCGGGAGCAGATACGCAGTATTTT
TRBV28	NA	TRBJ2-7	NA	CASSTIPPQGTYEQYF	TGTGCCAGCAGTACAATTCCCCCGCAGGGAACCTACGAGCAGTACTTC
TRBV10-3	NA	TRBJ2-7	NA	CAISADRIYEQYF	TGTGCCATCAGTGCGGACAGAATATACGAGCAGTACTTC
TRBV19	NA	TRBJ1-5	NA	CASRRAGDGQPQHF	TGTGCCAGTAGGAGAGCAGGGGATGGGCAGCCCCAGCATTTT
TRBV7-9	TRBD1	TRBJ1-1	NA	CASSATGTAGSGGEAFF	TGTGCCAGCAGCGCCACCGGGACAGCCGGCTCGGGAGGTGAAGCTTTCTTT
TRBV24-1	TRBD1	TRBJ2-1	NA	CATSEQGATDEQFF	TGTGCCACCAGTGAACAGGGGGCAACCGATGAGCAGTTCTTC
TRBV27	TRBD1	TRBJ2-7	NA	CASSLAGGIAYEQYF	TGTGCCAGCAGTTTGGCAGGGGGCATCGCCTACGAGCAGTACTTC
TRBV18	TRBD1	TRBJ1-1	NA	CASSPSTGAMNTEAFF	TGTGCCAGCTCACCTTCGACAGGGGCCATGAACACTGAAGCTTTCTTT
TRBV18	NA	TRBJ1-1	NA	CASSPYWDFRRVNTEAFF	TGTGCCAGCTCACCTTATTGGGACTTTCGACGGGTCAACACTGAAGCTTTCTTT
TRBV7-9	NA	TRBJ1-2	NA	CASSLESGVRSEGYTF	TGTGCCAGCAGCTTAGAGTCGGGGGTCCGATCGGAGGGCTACACCTTC
TRBV20-1	NA	TRBJ1-1	NA	CSATGNTEAFF	TGCAGTGCTACAGGGAACACTGAAGCTTTCTTT
TRBV7-6	TRBD1	TRBJ1-1	NA	CASSQRGQGGTEAFF	TGTGCCAGCAGCCAACGAGGACAGGGAGGCACTGAAGCTTTCTTT
TRBV21-1	NA	TRBJ2-7	NA	CASSSGGPDYEQYF	TGTGCCAGCAGCAGCGGCGGTCCGGATTACGAGCAGTACTTC
TRBV4-1	TRBD1	TRBJ1-2	NA	CASSQPRDRVRGYTF	TGCGCCAGCAGCCAACCCCGGGACAGGGTTCGAGGCTACACCTTC